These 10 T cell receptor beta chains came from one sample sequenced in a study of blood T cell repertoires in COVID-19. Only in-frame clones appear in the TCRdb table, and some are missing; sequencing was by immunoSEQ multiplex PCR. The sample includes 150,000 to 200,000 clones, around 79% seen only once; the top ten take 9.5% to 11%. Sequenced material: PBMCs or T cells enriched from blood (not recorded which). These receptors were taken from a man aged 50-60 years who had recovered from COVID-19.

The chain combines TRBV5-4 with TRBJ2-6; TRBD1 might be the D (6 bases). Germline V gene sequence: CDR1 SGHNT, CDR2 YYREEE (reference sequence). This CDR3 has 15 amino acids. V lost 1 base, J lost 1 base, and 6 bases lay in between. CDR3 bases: TGTGCCAGCAGCTTGACAGGGTCTGGGGCCAACGTCCTGACTTTC. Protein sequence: CASSLTGSGANVLTF.

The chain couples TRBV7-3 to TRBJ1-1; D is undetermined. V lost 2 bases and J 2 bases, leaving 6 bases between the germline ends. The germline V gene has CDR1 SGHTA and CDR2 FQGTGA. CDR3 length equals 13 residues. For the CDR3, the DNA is TGTGCCAGCAGCTTACTCAGAAACACTGAAGCTTTCTTT. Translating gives CASSLLRNTEAFF.

The DNA for the CDR3 is TGTGCCAGCTCACCCCGACAGGGGCGAGATACGCAGTATTTT. Translation: CASSPRQGRDTQYF. J is TRBJ2-3 and V is TRBV18; 8 bases fit TRBD1. Germline V gene lookup returns CDR1 KGHSH and CDR2 LQKENI. The CDR3 has 14 residues. Unmatched junction bases numbered 4, after V lost 3 bases and J lost 5 bases.

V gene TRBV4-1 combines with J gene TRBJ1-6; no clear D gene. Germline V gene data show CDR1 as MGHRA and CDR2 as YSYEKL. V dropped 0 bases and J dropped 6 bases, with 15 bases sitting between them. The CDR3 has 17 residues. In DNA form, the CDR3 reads TGCGCCAGCAGCCAAGATTCCGGAGGGTTAGCTAATTCACCCCTCCACTTT. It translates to CASSQDSGGLANSPLHF.

In DNA, the CDR3 is TGTGCCAGCAGTCCCCGGGACAGGGGAAAACACACTGAAGCTTTCTTT. Protein: CASSPRDRGKHTEAFF. The chain combines TRBV27 with TRBJ1-1; 10 bases align to TRBD1. V lost 5 bases and J lost 3; bases outside the gene matches: 9. The CDR3 has 16 amino acids. CDR1 is MNHEY and CDR2 is SMNVEV in the germline V gene (reference sequence).

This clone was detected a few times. The CDR3 DNA is TGTGCCAGCAGCTCCTCACAGGATAATGAGCAGTTCTTC. Protein product: CASSSSQDNEQFF. The gene calls are TRBV7-3 and TRBJ2-1; TRBD1 is a possible D gene (5 bases). The CDR3 runs to 13 residues. V shed 4 bases and J shed 7 bases, with 11 bases lying between them. Germline assignment: CDR1 SGHTA and CDR2 FQGTGA.

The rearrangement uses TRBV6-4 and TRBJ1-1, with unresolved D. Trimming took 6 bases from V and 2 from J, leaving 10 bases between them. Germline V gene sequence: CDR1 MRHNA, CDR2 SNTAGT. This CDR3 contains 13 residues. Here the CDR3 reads CASSITPNTEAFF. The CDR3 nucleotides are TGTGCCAGCAGCATTACTCCCAACACTGAAGCTTTCTTT.

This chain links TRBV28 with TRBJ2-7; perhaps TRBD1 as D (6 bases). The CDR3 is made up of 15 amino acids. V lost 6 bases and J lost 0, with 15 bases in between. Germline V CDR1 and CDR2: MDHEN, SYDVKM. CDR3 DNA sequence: TGTGCCAGCAGACCGGGACAAGCTATCTCCTACGAGCAGTACTTC. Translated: CASRPGQAISYEQYF.

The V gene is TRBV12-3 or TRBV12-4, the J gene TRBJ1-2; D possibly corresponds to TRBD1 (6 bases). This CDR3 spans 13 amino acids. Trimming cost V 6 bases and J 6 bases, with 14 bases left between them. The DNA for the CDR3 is TGTGCCAGCAGCCTGGCGGGGGCTCATGGCTACACCTTC. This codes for CASSLAGAHGYTF.

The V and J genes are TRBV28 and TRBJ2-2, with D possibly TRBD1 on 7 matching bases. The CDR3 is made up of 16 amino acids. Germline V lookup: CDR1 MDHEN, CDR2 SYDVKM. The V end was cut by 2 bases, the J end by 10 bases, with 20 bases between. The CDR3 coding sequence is TGTGCCAGCAGTTTAGAAGGACAGGAGGGCACAGTGGAGCTGTTTTTT. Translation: CASSLEGQEGTVELFF.